These 10 T cell receptor beta chains share one sample of origin, sequenced in a study of control samples from healthy donors and cancer patients. The method was immunoSEQ multiplex PCR; TCRdb's version includes in-frame clones alone and lacks a portion of them. The sample lists 120,000 or so clones, roughly 87% occurring once. Source material: blood. These receptors were obtained from a man between 18 and 29 years old in good health.

The chain has TRBV4-2 and TRBJ2-5; TRBD1 matches at 8 bases. The CDR3 runs 14 residues. CDR1 is LGHNA, CDR2 YNFKEQ, per germline. Trimming cost V 1 base and J 3 bases; bases outside gene matches: 1. The CDR3 DNA sequence: TGTGCCAGCAGCCAAGCGGGACAGGAAGAGACCCAGTACTTC. Protein product: CASSQAGQEETQYF.

With respect to this clone: This sample includes further DNA sequences coding for the same CDR3. The chain uses TRBV28 and TRBJ1-2; weak D call: TRBD1 (6 bases). The ends were cut back, 7 bases at V and 7 bases at J, with 13 bases in the middle. Germline V gene lookup returns CDR1 MDHEN and CDR2 SYDVKM. The CDR3 covers 12 residues. The CDR3: CASNRAGGGYTF. The CDR3 DNA sequence: TGTGCCAGCAACAGGGCGGGGGGTGGCTACACCTTC.

This sequence joins TRBV10-3 and TRBJ1-1; no clear D. The CDR3 sequence is 16 residues long. V was pared by 3 bases and J by 1 base, with 15 bases between. Germline loops: CDR1 ENHRY, CDR2 SYGVKD. CDR3 in amino acids: CAISEPPPAPNTEAFF. The CDR3 DNA sequence: TGTGCCATCAGTGAACCACCACCGGCCCCGAACACTGAAGCTTTCTTT.

This chain joins TRBV6-6 and TRBJ1-5; possibly TRBD1 for D (5 bases). There are 14 residues in the CDR3. Deletions cut 9 bases from V and 1 base from J, with 13 bases between. CDR1 is MNHNY, CDR2 SVGAGI, per germline (reference sequence). CDR3 sequence: CASSLDRSNQPQHF. The CDR3 nucleotides read TGTGCCAGTTCCCTCGACAGAAGCAATCAGCCCCAGCATTTT.

This clone was seen more than once but under ten times. The V and J genes are TRBV19 and TRBJ1-1; TRBD1 might be the D (5 bases). This CDR3 contains 15 residues. Deletions cut 3 bases from V and 5 bases from J, with 16 bases between. Germline lookup yields CDR1 LNHDA and CDR2 SQIVND (reference sequence). Here the CDR3 reads CASSIGRGRETEAFF. In DNA form, the CDR3 reads TGTGCCAGTAGTATTGGTAGGGGAAGGGAGACTGAAGCTTTCTTT.

The chain joins TRBV3-1 (or the pseudogene TRBV3-2) to TRBJ1-1; the D gene is possibly TRBD1 (5 bases). There are 15 residues in the CDR3. The germline gives CDR1 LGHDT, CDR2 YNNKEL (reference sequence). The germline V and J ends were trimmed by 4 bases and 1 base, with 13 bases remaining between them. CDR3 coding DNA: TGTGCCAGCAGCCCTCCCCGGGGGACGAACACTGAAGCTTTCTTT. It translates to CASSPPRGTNTEAFF.

The CDR3 is CASTTVLAGYNEQFF. CDR3 nucleotides: TGTGCCAGCACCACGGTGCTAGCGGGATACAATGAGCAGTTCTTC. This chain connects TRBV7-2 to TRBJ2-1; 9 nucleotides align to TRBD2. The V and J ends lost 7 bases and 4 bases, in that order; junction bases with no gene match: 8. The CDR3 is 15 amino acids. Germline V gene data show CDR1 as SGHTA and CDR2 as FQGNSA.

The chain combines TRBV18 with TRBJ1-2, with D perhaps TRBD1 (5 bases). V gave up 1 base and J gave up 2 bases, with 11 bases separating them. Germline CDR1 and CDR2: KGHSH and LQKENI. The CDR3 consists of 15 residues. The CDR3 reads CASSPLNQGNYGYTF. CDR3 in DNA: TGTGCCAGCTCACCACTAAATCAGGGCAACTATGGCTACACCTTC.

This chain connects TRBV7-9 to TRBJ2-5; D gene unclear. Germline V lookup: CDR1 SEHNR, CDR2 FQNEAQ (reference sequence). This CDR3 is built from 13 residues. V was shortened by 1 base and J by 2 bases, with 5 bases between the two germline ends. The CDR3 sequence is CASSLGQQETQYF. In DNA, the CDR3 is TGTGCCAGCAGCTTAGGTCAGCAAGAGACCCAGTACTTC.

The chain combines TRBV5-6 with TRBJ1-2, with D perhaps TRBD1 (6 bases). V was shortened by 4 bases and J by 4 bases, with 14 bases between the two germline ends. Per the germline V gene, CDR1 is SGHDT and CDR2 is YYEEEE. This CDR3 is 14 amino acids long. CDR3 region: CASSRGQASYGYTF. Here the CDR3 DNA reads TGTGCCAGCAGCCGGGGGCAGGCCAGCTATGGCTACACCTTC. Looking up the rest from reference TRBV5-6 and TRBJ1-2 gives the full variable domain: DAGVTQSPTHLIKTRGQQVTLRCSPKSGHDTVSWYQQALGQGPQFIFQYYEEEERQRGNFPDRFSGHQFPNYSSELNVNALLLGDSALYLCASSRGQASYGYTFGSGTRLTVV.